This T cell receptor (beta chain) was sequenced in a study of identical twins. Whole-study findings and limits: Cross-sectional statistics underpinned the conclusions; the same donors were not followed.

Template switching (which added a universal primer site) was used, and cDNA carried unique molecular identifiers. TCRdb reprocessed the 5' RACE reads with MiXCR, giving one entry per CDR3 protein. The profile shows 640,000 or so distinct CDR3 sequences, less than 7% of them singletons. This clonotype was seen at least ten times. Its antigen remains unidentified. The TCR sequence derives from a man aged 18 to 30 in good health. The sample consisted of naive T cells sorted from blood.

The CDR3 loop reads CATSDSQRRESDTQYF. Here the CDR3 DNA reads TGTGCCACCAGTGATTCCCAGCGGCGGGAATCAGATACGCAGTATTTT. V and J are TRBV24-1 and TRBJ2-3; a possible D gene is TRBD2 (6 bases). Trimming removed 2 bases from V and 4 bases from J, with 15 bases in between. The length of the CDR3 is 16 residues. The V gene's germline CDR1 is KGHDR and CDR2 SFDVKD.